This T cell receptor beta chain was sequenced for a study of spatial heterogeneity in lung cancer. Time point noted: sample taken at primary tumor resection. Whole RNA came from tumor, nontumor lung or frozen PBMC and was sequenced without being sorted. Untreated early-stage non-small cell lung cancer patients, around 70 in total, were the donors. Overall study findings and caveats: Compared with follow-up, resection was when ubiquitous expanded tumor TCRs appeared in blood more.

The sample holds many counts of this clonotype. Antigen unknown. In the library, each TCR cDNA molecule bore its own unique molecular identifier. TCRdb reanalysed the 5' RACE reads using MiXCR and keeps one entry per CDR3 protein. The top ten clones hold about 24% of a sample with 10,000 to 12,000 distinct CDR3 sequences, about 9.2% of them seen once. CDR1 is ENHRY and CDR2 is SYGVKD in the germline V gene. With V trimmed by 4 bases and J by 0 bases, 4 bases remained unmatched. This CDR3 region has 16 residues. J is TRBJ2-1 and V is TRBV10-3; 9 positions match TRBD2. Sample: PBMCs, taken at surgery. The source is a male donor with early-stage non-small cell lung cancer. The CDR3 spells CAISGAGGDSYNEQFF. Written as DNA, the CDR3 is TGTGCCATCAGTGGAGCGGGGGGAGACTCCTACAATGAGCAGTTCTTC.